This TCR beta chain was sequenced in a study of blood T cell repertoires in COVID-19. As for the study in general: Specimens from acute and convalescent COVID-19 originated in the United States, Italy and Spain. PBMCs, B-cell-depleted T cells, or T cells provided the cDNA or gDNA that made up the material.

The CDR3 is 15 amino acids. Germline V gene data show CDR1 as MNHEY and CDR2 as SVGAGI. The J segment lost 8 bases and the V segment lost 6 bases, leaving 8 bases of the junction unmatched. In the study's own analysis: The assay estimated nucleated cells by amplifying reference gene primers. The protocol was immunoSEQ multiplex PCR, while the TCRdb copy is restricted to in-frame clones and leaves out a portion. The DNA gave D and trimming, while V, J and clone size come from that table. The data contain tens of thousands of clones, around 89% of them singletons. This TCR derives from a human donor in a cohort sampled during active COVID-19. Sequences were obtained from peripheral blood. The chain joins TRBV6-5 to TRBJ2-1; 12 bases are shared with TRBD2. This CDR3 is CASRPTSGGKDEQFF. In nucleotides, the CDR3 is TGTGCCAGCAGACCAACTAGCGGGGGGAAGGATGAGCAGTTCTTC.